These T cell receptor beta chains were read from a single sample in a study of PD-L1 blockade in urothelial cancer. The table came from immunoSEQ multiplex PCR; TCRdb's copy has only in-frame clones and leaves some out. The top ten hold about 6.7% of the sample, which has 70,000 to 80,000 clones, around four fifths seen once. The sequencing used PBMCs, collected around atezolizumab (anti-PD-L1) treatment. Receptors were obtained from a man aged 35-49 years with urothelial cancer. The CDR3 runs from the conserved cysteine through the conserved F or W. D genes are given only for firm matches. Clone size appears in some rows only: once, few, many, or a class for an expanded clone.

TRBJ1-2 | 13 | TRBV27 | TRBD1 | few | CASRRGGGYGYTF | TGTGCCAGCAGGAGAGGGGGCGGCTATGGCTACACCTTC
TRBJ1-1 | 16 | TRBV5-4 | TRBD1 | once | CASSPLGTGGFSEAFF | TGTGCCAGCAGCCCACTTGGGACAGGGGGTTTTTCGGAAGCTTTCTTT
TRBJ1-1 | 15 | TRBV9 | TRBD1 | . | CASSVGTGENTEAFF | TGTGCCAGCAGCGTTGGGACAGGGGAGAACACTGAAGCTTTCTTT
TRBJ2-4 | 13 | TRBV30 | . | few | CAWSGLAKNIQYF | TGTGCCTGGAGTGGACTAGCCAAAAACATTCAGTACTTC
TRBJ2-3 | 13 | TRBV28 | TRBD2 | few | CASSSPGLLTQYF | TGTGCCAGCAGTTCGCCGGGACTACTGACGCAGTATTTT
TRBJ1-2 | 16 | TRBV19 | TRBD1 | . | CASSLIRDRSIYGYTF | TGTGCCAGTAGTCTCATCCGGGACAGGAGCATCTATGGCTACACCTTC
TRBJ2-2 | 14 | TRBV5-1 | . | . | CASSPRIGTGELFF | TGCGCCAGCAGCCCCAGGATCGGAACCGGGGAGCTGTTTTTT
TRBJ2-7 | 16 | TRBV5-1 | . | . | CASSWLGTSSSYEQYF | TGCGCCAGCAGCTGGCTAGGAACTAGTAGCTCCTACGAGCAGTACTTC
TRBJ2-1 | 15 | TRBV28 | TRBD2 | . | CATGLAGGPSNEQFF | TGTGCCACCGGTCTAGCGGGAGGGCCTAGCAATGAGCAGTTCTTC
TRBJ2-7 | 10 | TRBV20-1 | . | . | CSAIGPGEYF | TGCAGTGCCATAGGACCAGGGGAGTACTTC
TRBJ2-3 | 20 | TRBV5-4 | TRBD2 | . | CASRFPGLAGDEISTDTQYF | TGTGCCAGCCGATTTCCGGGACTAGCGGGAGATGAGATCAGTACAGATACGCAGTATTTT
TRBJ1-5 | 19 | TRBV4-1 | . | . | CASSPLLDSDQGLRQPQHF | TGCGCCAGCAGCCCGCTGTTGGACAGCGATCAAGGGTTGCGTCAGCCCCAGCATTTT
TRBJ2-3 | 14 | TRBV25-1 | . | . | CASSYVTGINTQYF | TGTGCCAGCAGTTACGTTACGGGGATTAATACGCAGTATTTT
TRBJ1-1 | 15 | TRBV6-5 | TRBD1 | . | CASSQGTGGWTEAFF | TGTGCCAGCAGCCAAGGGACAGGGGGCTGGACTGAAGCTTTCTTT
TRBJ2-2 | 15 | TRBV6-5 | TRBD2 | . | CASRRTRANTGELFF | TGTGCCAGCAGGCGGACTAGGGCGAACACCGGGGAGCTGTTTTTT
TRBJ2-7 | 13 | TRBV4-2 | . | . | CASSQGTGSEQYF | TGTGCCAGCAGCCAAGGGACCGGGAGCGAGCAGTACTTC
TRBJ2-1 | 15 | TRBV9 | TRBD2 | few | CASSVGAGDYNEQFF | TGTGCCAGCAGCGTAGGAGCGGGGGACTACAATGAGCAGTTCTTC
TRBJ1-1 | 15 | TRBV19 | . | . | CASSELGPWRTEAFF | TGTGCCAGTAGTGAACTAGGCCCGTGGAGGACTGAAGCTTTCTTT
TRBJ2-1 | 16 | TRBV9 | . | . | CASSHNVGQLNNEQFF | TGTGCCAGCAGCCACAATGTTGGACAGCTAAACAATGAGCAGTTCTTC
TRBJ1-4 | 16 | TRBV30 | . | . | CAWSVRQNVGSEKLFF | TGTGCCTGGAGTGTAAGACAAAACGTCGGGAGTGAAAAACTGTTTTTT
TRBJ2-3 | 12 | TRBV2 | . | . | CGGTSSTDTQYF | TGTGGGGGGACATCTAGCACAGATACGCAGTATTTT
TRBJ2-6 | 15 | TRBV6-5 | . | . | CASSPSYSGANVLTF | TGTGCCAGCAGCCCCTCTTACTCTGGGGCCAACGTCCTGACTTTC
TRBJ1-3 | 16 | TRBV29-1 | TRBD1 | . | CSVAGTGWRAGNTIYF | TGCAGCGTTGCCGGGACAGGGTGGAGAGCTGGAAACACCATATATTTT
TRBJ2-6 | 14 | TRBV28 | . | once | CASSLGPGANVLTF | TGTGCCAGCAGTTTAGGGCCTGGGGCCAACGTCCTGACTTTC
TRBJ2-1 | 15 | TRBV11-2 | TRBD2 | . | CASSFFAGGRYEQFF | TGTGCCAGCAGCTTCTTTGCGGGAGGGCGATATGAGCAGTTCTTC